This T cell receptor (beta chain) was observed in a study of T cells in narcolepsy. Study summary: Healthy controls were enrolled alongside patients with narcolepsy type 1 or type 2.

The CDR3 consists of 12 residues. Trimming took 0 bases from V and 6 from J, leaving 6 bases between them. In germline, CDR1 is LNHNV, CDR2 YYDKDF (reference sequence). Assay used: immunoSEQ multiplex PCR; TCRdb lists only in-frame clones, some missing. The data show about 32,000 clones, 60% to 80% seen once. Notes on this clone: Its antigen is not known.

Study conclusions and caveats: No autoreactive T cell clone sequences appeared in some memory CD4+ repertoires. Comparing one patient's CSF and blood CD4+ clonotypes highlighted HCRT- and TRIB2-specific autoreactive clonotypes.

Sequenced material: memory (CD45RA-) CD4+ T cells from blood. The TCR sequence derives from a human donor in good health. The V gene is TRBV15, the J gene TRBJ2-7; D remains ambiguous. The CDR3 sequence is CATSREVGEQYF. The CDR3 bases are TGTGCCACCAGCAGAGAGGTGGGCGAGCAGTACTTC.